The 24 T cell receptor beta chains below were found in one sample sequenced in a study of cytomegalovirus exposure and HLA in healthy donors. The PCR employed 60 Vbeta primers together with 13 Jbeta primers. Method: immunoSEQ multiplex PCR; TCRdb's copy keeps in-frame clones and lacks some. The table has around 120,000 clones, 80% to 85% seen once. Sample: PBMCs. The source of these receptors is a human donor in good health.

The chain joins TRBV27 to TRBJ2-7, with 9 bases that match TRBD2. CDR1 and CDR2 from the germline V gene are MNHEY and SMNVEV (reference sequence). Losses at the gene ends were 0 bases for V and 4 bases for J; bases not matched to a gene: 1. This CDR3 spans 14 amino acids. The CDR3 sequence is CASSLSRGGYEQYF. The CDR3, as DNA: TGTGCCAGCAGTTTATCGCGGGGGGGTTACGAGCAGTACTTC.

This chain connects TRBV7-2 to TRBJ2-3; D is uncertain. This CDR3 contains 18 residues. The germline CDR1 and CDR2 sequences are SGHTA and FQGNSA. V lost 3 bases, J lost 0 bases, and 19 bases lay in between. This chain's CDR3 is CASSFGVSGGTSTDTQYF. In nucleotides, the CDR3 is TGTGCCAGCAGCTTTGGTGTGTCCGGCGGAACTAGCACAGATACGCAGTATTTT.

The chain has TRBV10-1 and TRBJ2-7; 8 positions match TRBD1. Trimming took 11 bases from V and 0 from J; bases not matched to a gene: 12. This CDR3 region has 15 residues. CDR1 is WNHNN, CDR2 SYGVQD, per germline (reference sequence). The CDR3 protein is CARPGTGVCSYEQYF. In nucleotides, the CDR3 is TGCGCCCGACCCGGGACAGGTGTTTGCTCCTACGAGCAGTACTTC.

This clone was seen once. The chain recombines TRBV1 with TRBJ1-2; the tabulated D call, TRBD1, remains unverified against the DNA. TRBV1 is shown as a pseudogene. This CDR3 contains 12 residues. The CDR3 DNA follows: TGCACCAGTTTCAGGGTCCCTTATGGCTACACCTTC. Translating gives CTSFRVPYGYTF.

The chain has TRBV10-1 and TRBJ2-7; tentatively, D is TRBD2 (5 bases). Germline V gene data show CDR1 as WNHNN and CDR2 as SYGVQD (reference sequence). V was clipped by 11 bases and J by 4 bases, with 24 bases between them. CDR3 length equals 15 residues. The CDR3 DNA reads TGCGCCGGAAAAAAAAGGACGGGAAAGGAATACGAGCAGTACTTC. It codes for CAGKKRTGKEYEQYF.

The chain employs TRBV14 and TRBJ2-7, with 10 bases that match TRBD1. Per the germline V gene, CDR1 is SGHDN and CDR2 is FVKESK. CDR3 length equals 14 residues. The V segment lost 4 bases and the J segment 8 bases; nucleotides outside the gene matches: 8. Here the CDR3 DNA reads TGTGCCAGCAGCCCCCGGGACAGGGGAGGGAAGCAGTACTTC. Its translation: CASSPRDRGGKQYF.

The chain has TRBV18 and TRBJ2-7; 8 nucleotides match TRBD2. CDR1 is KGHSH and CDR2 is LQKENI in the germline V gene. V shed 5 bases, J shed 3 bases, and the junction held 18 bases outside the gene matches. The CDR3 consists of 18 residues. The CDR3 loop is CASSDRDARRGGLYEQYF. CDR3 bases: TGTGCCAGCTCAGACCGAGACGCCCGGCGCGGGGGGCTCTACGAGCAGTACTTC.

V is TRBV9 and J is TRBJ2-3; TRBD2 matches 11 bases. From germline, CDR1 is SGDLS and CDR2 YYNGEE. The CDR3 is 16 amino acids. Unmatched junction bases numbered 5, after V lost 0 bases and J lost 5 bases. CDR3 region: CASSVGSGGAKDTQYF. In DNA, the CDR3 is TGTGCCAGCAGCGTAGGTAGCGGGGGGGCCAAAGATACGCAGTATTTT.

This chain joins TRBV10-3 and TRBJ1-2, with 8 bases aligning to TRBD1. The length of the CDR3 is 13 residues. V shed 4 bases, J shed 7 bases, and the junction held 5 bases outside the gene matches. CDR1 ENHRY and CDR2 SYGVKD come from the germline V gene. CDR3 residues: CAISGTGLSGYTF. CDR3 in DNA: TGTGCCATCAGTGGGACAGGGCTCTCTGGCTACACCTTC.

The J gene is TRBJ1-2, the V gene TRBV27, with 9 bases aligning to TRBD1. CDR1 is MNHEY, CDR2 SMNVEV, per germline (reference sequence). The CDR3 length is 17 residues. The V segment lost 0 bases and the J segment 6 bases; nucleotides outside the gene matches: 11. DNA for the CDR3: TGTGCCAGCAGTTTATCGGGGGACAGGGTGGTTTGGGATGGCTACACCTTC. Amino acid sequence: CASSLSGDRVVWDGYTF.

The chain joins TRBV27 to TRBJ2-2; tentative D call: TRBD1 (6 bases). The CDR3 runs 13 residues. Trimming took off 6 bases at V and 4 bases at J, with 9 bases between the two ends. CDR1 is MNHEY and CDR2 is SMNVEV in the germline V gene (reference sequence). The CDR3 region is CASSPGATGELFF. In DNA, the CDR3 is TGTGCCAGCAGCCCAGGGGCCACCGGGGAGCTGTTTTTT.

The chain links TRBV10-1 to TRBJ2-3; 10 bases are shared with TRBD1. Losses at the gene ends were 3 bases for V and 7 bases for J; bases not matched to a gene: 7. This CDR3 is built from 15 residues. CDR1 and CDR2 from the germline V gene are WNHNN and SYGVQD (reference sequence). CDR3 DNA sequence: TGCGCCAGCAGTGATCCGGGACAGGGGTGGCATACGCAGTATTTT. Translation: CASSDPGQGWHTQYF.

The chain links TRBV5-1 to TRBJ2-3; 10 bases fit TRBD2. The CDR3 has 15 residues. CDR1 SGHRS and CDR2 YFSETQ come from the germline V gene. With V trimmed by 2 bases and J by 2 bases, 2 bases remained unmatched. CDR3 DNA sequence: TGCGCCAGCAGCTTAGCGGGGGGGACCACAGATACGCAGTATTTT. Protein sequence: CASSLAGGTTDTQYF. The variable domain in full, with the rest retrieved from reference TRBV5-1 and TRBJ2-3, is KAGVTQTPRYLIKTRGQQVTLSCSPISGHRSVSWYQQTPGQGLQFLFEYFSETQRNKGNFPGRFSGRQFSNSRSEMNVSTLELGDSALYLCASSLAGGTTDTQYFGPGTRLTVL.

The V and J genes are TRBV14 and TRBJ2-5; TRBD2 matches 10 bases. TRBJ2-7 matches the DNA end more closely, so the J call is doubtful. The CDR3 spans 15 residues. CDR1 and CDR2 (germline): SGHDN, FVKESK. Here the CDR3 reads CASSQLAGVTYEQYF. The CDR3 DNA reads TGTGCCAGCAGCCAACTAGCGGGGGTAACCTACGAGCAGTACTTC.

The CDR3 bases are TGTGCCAGCAGCCCCCGACTAGCGGGGGATTACGAGCAGTACTTC. This sequence encodes CASSPRLAGDYEQYF. The chain is built from TRBV11-2 and TRBJ2-7, with 12 bases matching TRBD2. From germline, CDR1 is SGHAT and CDR2 FQNNGV. The CDR3 sequence is 15 residues long. The junction had 6 bases not matched to a gene; V was cut back by 5 bases and J by 4 bases.

The chain couples TRBV15 to TRBJ1-4, with a possible D match to TRBD1 (5 bases). This CDR3 contains 15 residues. The germline V gene encodes CDR1 LNHNV and CDR2 YYDKDF (reference sequence). The V end was cut by 4 bases, the J end by 5 bases, with 14 bases between. CDR3 loop: CATSNGGSLNEKLFF. The CDR3 DNA reads TGTGCCACCAGCAACGGGGGTTCCTTAAATGAAAAACTGTTTTTT.

The V gene is TRBV27, the J gene TRBJ2-3; possible D gene TRBD2, 5 bases. The CDR3 covers 13 residues. V was shortened by 7 bases and J by 4 bases, with 12 bases between the two germline ends. Germline V gene lookup returns CDR1 MNHEY and CDR2 SMNVEV (reference sequence). The CDR3 DNA follows: TGTGCCAGCACCGGGGATCGGTCAGATACGCAGTATTTT. It codes for CASTGDRSDTQYF.

The chain has TRBV28 and TRBJ2-1, with TRBD1 as a possible D gene (5 bases). V was clipped by 5 bases and J by 13 bases, with 15 bases between them. The germline V gene has CDR1 MDHEN and CDR2 SYDVKM. The CDR3 is 12 amino acids. CDR3 sequence (DNA): TGTGCCAGCAGTACGGTAACCCAGGGACAGTTCTTC. Amino acid sequence: CASSTVTQGQFF. Based on the CDR3 plus reference TRBV28 and TRBJ2-1, the full variable domain is DVKVTQSSRYLVKRTGEKVFLECVQDMDHENMFWYRQDPGLGLRLIYFSYDVKMKEKGDIPEGYSVSREKKERFSLILESASTNQTSMYLCASSTVTQGQFFGPGTRLTVL.

The chain links TRBV6-5 to TRBJ1-1; a possible D gene is TRBD1 (6 bases). The CDR3 is 14 residues long. V lost 6 bases, J lost 5 bases, and 16 bases lay in between. Germline CDR1 and CDR2: MNHEY and SVGAGI. CDR3 nucleotide sequence: TGTGCCAGCAGCGAATACAGGGACCAGACTGAAGCTTTCTTT. It codes for CASSEYRDQTEAFF.

In nucleotides, the CDR3 is TGTGCCAGCAGCTTCCTAGGTGGAGAGACCCAGTACTTC. Its translation is CASSFLGGETQYF. The chain recombines TRBV7-9 with TRBJ2-5, with unresolved D. The length of the CDR3 is 13 residues. Germline V gene lookup returns CDR1 SEHNR and CDR2 FQNEAQ (reference sequence). Deletions cut 3 bases from V and 4 bases from J, with 9 bases between.

The chain recombines TRBV7-9 with TRBJ2-1; TRBD2 aligns across 12 bases. Losses at the gene ends were 6 bases for V and 0 bases for J; bases not matched to a gene: 3. The CDR3 spans 16 residues. Per germline, CDR1 SEHNR and CDR2 FQNEAQ (reference sequence). CDR3: CASSRTSGASYNEQFF. CDR3 nucleotide sequence: TGTGCCAGCAGTCGGACTAGCGGGGCCTCCTACAATGAGCAGTTCTTC.

About this clone itself: Mismatch with germline at one junction end may stem from a read error. V and J are TRBV7-6 and TRBJ2-5; no reliable D call. Germline V lookup: CDR1 SGHVS, CDR2 FNYEAQ. The CDR3 loop spans 13 amino acids. CDR3 sequence: CASSLVYQETQYF. In nucleotides, the CDR3 is TGTGCCAGCAGCTTGGTGTACCAGGAGACCCAGTACTTC.

The chain joins TRBV4-2 to TRBJ1-1, with TRBD1 matching 8 bases. There are 17 residues in the CDR3. Germline V CDR1 and CDR2: LGHNA, YNFKEQ. V was clipped by 2 bases and J by 1 base; unmatched bases: 9. As DNA, the CDR3 is TGTGCCAGCAGCCAAAAACCAGGGGGCAGGCAGAACACTGAAGCTTTCTTT. This gives the protein CASSQKPGGRQNTEAFF.

This chain connects TRBV9 to TRBJ2-5; TRBD2 matches at 7 bases. Germline assignment: CDR1 SGDLS and CDR2 YYNGEE. The CDR3 length is 15 residues. The V gene end was trimmed by 1 base and the J gene end by 2 bases; junction bases not matched to a gene: 5. The DNA for the CDR3 is TGTGCCAGCAGCGTATCCGGGACTACTCAAGAGACCCAGTACTTC. Its protein is CASSVSGTTQETQYF.